The rows below give T cell receptor beta chains drawn from one sample of a study of T cell responses to AZD1222 COVID-19 vaccine. Data came from immunoSEQ multiplex PCR; TCRdb stores just in-frame clones and leaves some out. In the table there are 120,000 or so clones, approximately 94% of which are singletons. This specimen was peripheral blood, taken 28 days after the second AZD1222 dose. The origin of the receptors is an adult who received the AZD1222 COVID-19 vaccine. The CDR3 runs from the conserved cysteine through the conserved F or W. D genes are given only for firm matches. Size is omitted from some rows. Given values are once, few, many or a class for expanded clones.

>TRBJ2-7|.|TRBV11-3|TRBD2
CASSRTSGETYEQYF
TGTGCCAGCAGCCGTACTAGCGGGGAAACCTACGAGCAGTACTTC
>TRBJ1-1|.|TRBV6-4|.
CASSDPDSKSTEAFF
TGTGCCAGCAGTGACCCGGACAGTAAGTCCACTGAAGCTTTCTTT
>TRBJ1-4|.|TRBV5-1|TRBD1
CASSAITGGDEKLFF
TGCGCCAGCAGCGCAATCACAGGGGGCGACGAAAAACTGTTTTTT
>TRBJ2-7|.|TRBV3-1/TRBV3-2|TRBD1
CASSQPGQGAIAYEQYF
TGTGCCAGCAGCCAGCCGGGACAGGGAGCCATTGCCTACGAGCAGTACTTC
>TRBJ2-5|.|TRBV2|.
CASSDGSVPRETQYF
TGTGCCAGCAGTGATGGGTCAGTTCCTAGGGAGACCCAGTACTTC
>TRBJ1-2|.|TRBV12-3/TRBV12-4|.
CASSPSEYGYTF
TGTGCCAGCAGCCCGTCGGAGTATGGCTACACCTTC
>TRBJ2-1|.|TRBV14|TRBD1
CASSRAPRGTEQFF
TGTGCCAGCAGCCGCGCACCCAGGGGGACAGAGCAGTTCTTC
>TRBJ1-2|.|TRBV6-5|.
CASSYTARRDYGYTF
TGTGCCAGCAGTTACACGGCACGTCGGGACTATGGCTACACCTTC
>TRBJ2-2|once|TRBV28|.
CASNPGRWTGELFF
TGTGCCAGCAATCCCGGACGGTGGACCGGGGAGCTGTTTTTT
>TRBJ2-7|.|TRBV18|.
CASSPPSSTYEQYF
TGTGCCAGCTCACCCCCGAGCAGCACCTACGAGCAGTACTTC
>TRBJ2-3|.|TRBV6-6|TRBD1
CASKTGGEDTQYF
TGTGCCAGCAAGACAGGGGGCGAAGATACGCAGTATTTT
>TRBJ1-5|.|TRBV27|.
CASSLSGFGNQPQHF
TGTGCCAGCAGTTTATCAGGTTTCGGCAATCAGCCCCAGCATTTT
>TRBJ1-3|.|TRBV5-1|.
CASSLGDALGGNTIYF
TGCGCCAGCAGCTTGGGGGACGCCTTGGGTGGAAACACCATATATTTT
>TRBJ2-5|.|TRBV5-4|TRBD2
CASGILAGGGETQYF
TGTGCCAGCGGGATCCTAGCGGGAGGGGGTGAGACCCAGTACTTC
>TRBJ1-2|.|TRBV4-1|.
CASSRSEKQGIYYGYTF
TGCGCCAGCAGTCGGTCGGAGAAGCAGGGAATTTACTATGGCTACACCTTC
>TRBJ2-7|.|TRBV7-9|.
CASSPSTMGYEQYF
TGTGCCAGCAGCCCTTCTACGATGGGTTACGAGCAGTACTTC
>TRBJ2-5|.|TRBV27|TRBD2
CASSPTSGSRETQYF
TGTGCCAGCAGTCCGACTAGCGGGAGTCGGGAGACCCAGTACTTC
>TRBJ1-5|.|TRBV11-1|.
CASSPDFNQPQHF
TGTGCCAGCAGCCCCGACTTCAATCAGCCCCAGCATTTT
>TRBJ1-2|.|TRBV4-2|.
CASGSGGSYGYTF
TGTGCCAGCGGGTCCGGGGGGAGCTATGGCTACACCTTC
>TRBJ1-5|once|TRBV5-6|.
CASSPYREDNQPQHF
TGTGCCAGCAGCCCCTACAGGGAGGACAATCAGCCCCAGCATTTT
>TRBJ1-2|few|TRBV29-1|TRBD1
CSVLFPGQGPMDTF
TGCAGCGTCCTATTCCCGGGACAGGGACCTATGGACACCTTC
>TRBJ1-6|.|TRBV27|.
CASSLSGGNLSPLHF
TGTGCCAGCAGTTTATCCGGGGGAAATTTGTCACCCCTCCACTTT
>TRBJ1-2|.|TRBV15|.
CATSQGQGYGYTF
TGTGCCACCAGCCAAGGGCAGGGATATGGCTACACCTTC
>TRBJ2-7|.|TRBV5-4|TRBD2
CASSLVGREALYEQYF
TGTGCCAGCAGCCTGGTCGGGCGGGAGGCTTTGTACGAGCAGTACTTC
>TRBJ2-3|.|TRBV9|.
CASSVGGPLIDTQYF
TGTGCCAGCAGCGTAGGGGGACCACTAATCGATACGCAGTATTTT
>TRBJ2-3|once|TRBV30|.
CAWMNLPDTQYF
TGTGCCTGGATGAACCTCCCAGATACGCAGTATTTT
>TRBJ2-7|.|TRBV27|.
CASSFRQGYEQYF
TGTGCCAGCAGTTTTCGGCAGGGCTACGAGCAGTACTTC
>TRBJ1-4|.|TRBV6-5|.
CASSYSTDTTNEKLFF
TGTGCCAGCAGTTACTCTACGGACACAACTAATGAAAAACTGTTTTTT
>TRBJ2-7|.|TRBV27|.
CASSFRDDRYEQYF
TGTGCCAGCAGTTTCCGGGACGATCGCTACGAGCAGTACTTC
>TRBJ1-1|.|TRBV7-9|.
CASSRLNTEAFF
TGTGCCAGCAGCCGGCTGAACACTGAAGCTTTCTTT
>TRBJ1-2|.|TRBV7-9|TRBD1
CASSSSRTGISYGYTF
TGTGCCAGCAGCTCCAGTCGGACAGGGATCAGCTATGGCTACACCTTC
>TRBJ1-1|.|TRBV7-8|.
CASSLNGGLNTEAFF
TGTGCCAGCAGCTTAAATGGGGGGCTGAACACTGAAGCTTTCTTT
>TRBJ1-5|.|TRBV4-1|.
CASSQEGFPSNQPQHF
TGCGCCAGCAGCCAAGAGGGCTTTCCTAGCAATCAGCCCCAGCATTTT
>TRBJ1-6|once|TRBV11-2|.
CASSLVGRQLNSPLHF
TGTGCCAGCAGCTTAGTGGGAAGGCAACTGAATTCACCCCTCCACTTT
>TRBJ2-1|.|TRBV29-1|.
CSVKEVDNEQFF
TGCAGCGTGAAAGAGGTGGATAATGAGCAGTTCTTC
>TRBJ1-5|.|TRBV5-8|.
CASSLGPVRSNQPQHF
TGTGCCAGCAGTCTAGGCCCGGTTAGGTCTAATCAGCCCCAGCATTTT
>TRBJ1-5|.|TRBV7-2|TRBD1
CASSPTRDRGNQPQHF
TGTGCCAGCAGCCCCACCCGGGACAGGGGCAATCAGCCCCAGCATTTT
>TRBJ2-2|.|TRBV7-2|.
CASSLNMGNTGELFF
TGTGCCAGCAGCTTAAATATGGGGAACACCGGGGAGCTGTTTTTT
>TRBJ1-1|.|TRBV10-3|TRBD1
CAISESSLGTEEENTEAFF
TGTGCCATCAGTGAGTCGTCCCTCGGGACAGAAGAAGAGAACACTGAAGCTTTCTTT
>TRBJ2-5|.|TRBV27|TRBD2
CASSSLGLAGAETQYF
TGTGCCAGCAGTTCCCTCGGACTAGCGGGAGCGGAGACCCAGTACTTC
>TRBJ1-2|.|TRBV2|.
CASSDGRAFGYTF
TGTGCCAGCAGTGATGGCAGGGCCTTTGGCTACACCTTC
>TRBJ1-5|.|TRBV18|.
CASSPSFHRADNQPQHF
TGTGCCAGCTCACCGAGTTTTCACAGGGCAGATAATCAGCCCCAGCATTTT
>TRBJ1-5|.|TRBV19|TRBD1
CASSNRGTGTYQPQHF
TGTGCCAGTAGTAACCGCGGGACAGGGACCTACCAGCCCCAGCATTTT
>TRBJ1-1|.|TRBV7-9|.
CASSPPGDEAFF
TGTGCCAGCAGCCCGCCGGGCGATGAAGCTTTCTTT
>TRBJ1-1|.|TRBV5-1|TRBD1
CASRAGGGMGNTEAFF
TGCGCCAGCAGGGCAGGGGGCGGAATGGGGAACACTGAAGCTTTCTTT
>TRBJ2-1|once|TRBV15|.
CATSRDSDRHNEQFF
TGTGCCACCAGCAGAGACTCCGACAGACACAATGAGCAGTTCTTC
>TRBJ1-4|.|TRBV3-1/TRBV3-2|.
CASSPRYKQSNEKLFF
TGTGCCAGCAGCCCCCGATATAAGCAGTCTAATGAAAAACTGTTTTTT
>TRBJ2-1|.|TRBV5-1|TRBD2
CASSFPSGGAAYNEQFF
TGCGCCAGCAGCTTCCCTAGCGGGGGGGCCGCCTACAATGAGCAGTTCTTC
>TRBJ2-7|.|TRBV18|.
CASSPEMTNSYEQYF
TGTGCCAGCTCACCAGAAATGACGAACTCCTACGAGCAGTACTTC
>TRBJ2-7|.|TRBV4-1|.
CASSQDGPSYEQYF
TGCGCCAGCAGCCAAGACGGGCCTTCCTACGAGCAGTACTTC
>TRBJ1-5|.|TRBV3-1/TRBV3-2|.
CASSQSYSNQPQHF
TGTGCCAGCAGCCAATCTTATAGCAATCAGCCCCAGCATTTT
>TRBJ2-3|once|TRBV1|.
CTSSQVALAGGEGTDTQYF
TGCACCAGCAGCCAAGTCGCCCTAGCGGGGGGCGAGGGCACAGATACGCAGTATTTT
>TRBJ1-3|.|TRBV5-6|.
CASSLVQGLNTIYF
TGTGCCAGCAGCTTAGTCCAGGGGCTAAACACCATATATTTT